The 13 T cell receptor beta chains below come from one sample, sequenced in a study of cytomegalovirus exposure and HLA in healthy donors. PCR primers comprised 60 Vbeta and 13 Jbeta primers. Measured with immunoSEQ multiplex PCR; TCRdb has only the in-frame clones, and not every one. The repertoire holds about 78,000 clones, around 70% seen once, with 11% in the top ten. Sequencing was carried out using PBMCs. These receptors were collected from a woman aged 40 to 50 in good health and CMV-seropositive.

This chain uses TRBV5-1 with TRBJ1-1; D might be TRBD1 (5 bases). From germline, CDR1 is SGHRS and CDR2 YFSETQ. V was shortened by 4 bases and J by 8 bases, with 15 bases between the two germline ends. The CDR3 has 13 residues. DNA for the CDR3: TGCGCCAGCAGCCTCCAGGGAGGAGCAGAAGCTTTCTTT. This gives the protein CASSLQGGAEAFF. The full variable domain, with the rest looked up from reference TRBV5-1 and TRBJ1-1, is KAGVTQTPRYLIKTRGQQVTLSCSPISGHRSVSWYQQTPGQGLQFLFEYFSETQRNKGNFPGRFSGRQFSNSRSEMNVSTLELGDSALYLCASSLQGGAEAFFGQGTRLTVV.

This rearrangement joins TRBV5-1 to TRBJ1-5; 8 bases are shared with TRBD1. The V gene's germline CDR1 is SGHRS and CDR2 YFSETQ. The CDR3 loop spans 16 amino acids. Trimming took 0 bases from V and 3 from J; bases not matched to a gene: 5. CDR3 protein: CASSLGGQGLNQPQHF. The CDR3 DNA reads as TGCGCCAGCAGCTTGGGTGGACAGGGCCTCAATCAGCCCCAGCATTTT.

The V gene is TRBV30, the J gene TRBJ2-1, with 13 nucleotides matching TRBD2. V shed 3 bases, J shed 9 bases, and the junction held 2 bases outside the gene matches. The V gene's germline CDR1 is GTSNPN and CDR2 SVGIG (reference sequence). The CDR3 length is 13 residues. CDR3: CAWRGLAGIEQFF. As DNA, the CDR3 is TGTGCCTGGAGGGGACTAGCGGGAATTGAGCAGTTCTTC.

Only a few counts were recorded for this clone. The chain employs TRBV9 and TRBJ2-7; weak D call: TRBD2 (5 bases). Germline values: CDR1 SGDLS, CDR2 YYNGEE. Between the trimmed V and J ends, which lost 4 bases and 5 bases, there was a span of 13 bases. This CDR3 contains 13 residues. The CDR3 here is CASSPELAHEQYF. The CDR3, as DNA: TGTGCCAGCAGCCCTGAGCTAGCCCACGAGCAGTACTTC.

The chain couples TRBV6-5 to TRBJ1-1, with D unclear. The germline V and J ends were trimmed by 1 base and 5 bases, with 8 bases remaining between them. CDR1 and CDR2 (germline): MNHEY, SVGAGI. This CDR3 region has 13 residues. The CDR3 reads CASSYYRGTEAFF. CDR3 in DNA: TGTGCCAGCAGTTACTATAGAGGTACTGAAGCTTTCTTT.

The V gene is TRBV19, the J gene TRBJ2-7; no clear D gene. V was shortened by 6 bases and J by 2 bases, with 11 bases between the two germline ends. CDR3 length: 13 residues. CDR1 and CDR2 (germline): LNHDA, SQIVND (reference sequence). CDR3 nucleotides: TGTGCCAGTAGCCGGCGGTCCACCTACGAGCAGTACTTC. This codes for CASSRRSTYEQYF.

CDR3 sequence: CASSGGQMNTEAFF. The CDR3 DNA reads TGTGCCAGCAGTGGGGGACAGATGAACACTGAAGCTTTCTTT. This chain uses TRBV28 with TRBJ1-1, with TRBD1 identical over 7 bases. Looked up from germline, CDR1 is MDHEN and CDR2 is SYDVKM. The trim removed 5 bases at V and 0 bases at J, leaving 3 bases unmatched. The CDR3 is 14 amino acids.

This chain links TRBV7-9 with TRBJ2-1; 12 nucleotides align to TRBD2. This CDR3 is 16 amino acids long. CDR1 is SEHNR and CDR2 is FQNEAQ in the germline V gene (reference sequence). The V and J ends lost 5 bases and 3 bases, in that order; junction bases with no gene match: 5. The CDR3: CASSLTSGRSYNEQFF. The CDR3 nucleotides are TGTGCCAGCAGCCTAACTAGCGGGAGGAGCTACAATGAGCAGTTCTTC.

V gene TRBV30 combines with J gene TRBJ2-1; TRBD1 matches 9 bases. The CDR3 spans 15 residues. The V gene's germline CDR1 is GTSNPN and CDR2 SVGIG (reference sequence). V lost 5 bases to trimming and J lost 9 bases; unmatched junction nucleotides: 14. CDR3 coding DNA: TGTGCCTGGGCATTCCGGGACAGGGTCCTGGGTGAGCAGTTCTTC. Encoded protein: CAWAFRDRVLGEQFF.

The V gene is TRBV30, the J gene TRBJ2-4, with a possible D match to TRBD2 (6 bases). Trimming shortened V by 5 bases and J by 4 bases, and 12 bases separated the two germline ends. The CDR3 sequence is 13 residues long. CDR1 is GTSNPN and CDR2 is SVGIG in the germline V gene (reference sequence). The CDR3 bases are TGTGCCTGGGGATACGGGGGAAAAAACATTCAGTACTTC. Amino acid sequence: CAWGYGGKNIQYF.

This clone showed up just a few times. The chain combines TRBV30 with TRBJ2-1; the D is unclear. This CDR3 contains 14 residues. Germline V gene data show CDR1 as GTSNPN and CDR2 as SVGIG (reference sequence). The V end lost 3 bases, the J end lost 3 bases, and 12 bases lay between the germline ends. CDR3 sequence reads: CAWRSGAGYNEQFF. DNA for the CDR3: TGTGCCTGGAGATCAGGCGCTGGCTACAATGAGCAGTTCTTC.

Concerning this clone: Other DNA sequences in this specimen translate into the identical CDR3. This chain uses TRBV7-9 with TRBJ1-2; 7 bases line up with TRBD1. With 5 bases clipped from V and 4 bases from J, the junction kept 4 bases outside the gene matches. CDR1 is SEHNR, CDR2 FQNEAQ, per germline (reference sequence). This CDR3 spans 13 amino acids. The CDR3 region is CASSPGQRYGYTF. Written as DNA, the CDR3 is TGTGCCAGCAGCCCGGGACAGCGCTATGGCTACACCTTC.

This clone was recorded a few times. This sequence joins TRBV6-1 and TRBJ1-1, with TRBD1 matching over 8 bases. V lost 3 bases and J lost 5; bases outside the gene matches: 8. Germline lookup yields CDR1 MNHNS and CDR2 SASEGT. The CDR3 runs to 15 residues. The CDR3 spells CASSEFSDRVTEAFF. The CDR3 region has the DNA TGTGCCAGCAGTGAGTTTTCGGACAGGGTAACTGAAGCTTTCTTT.